A single sample gave rise to the 15 T cell receptor beta chains below, sequenced in a study of control samples from healthy donors and cancer patients. Assay used: immunoSEQ multiplex PCR; TCRdb lists only in-frame clones, some missing. Among fewer than 110,000 clones listed, around 89% were seen once. The sample taken for sequencing was PBMCs. The source of these receptors is a man aged 55-75 years with lung cancer.

The chain combines TRBV9 with TRBJ2-7; 7 bases are a match to TRBD1. This CDR3 contains 15 residues. Trimming at V came to 4 bases and at J to 2 bases, leaving 9 bases not matched to a gene. Germline-derived CDR1 and CDR2 are SGDLS and YYNGEE. CDR3 amino acids: CASSPHQGGPYEQYV. CDR3 DNA: TGTGCCAGCAGCCCCCACCAAGGGGGCCCCTACGAGCAGTACGTC.

The chain uses TRBV2 and TRBJ2-1; D not resolved. Germline CDR1 and CDR2: SNHLY and FYNNEI. The ends were cut back, 7 bases at V and 0 bases at J, with 7 bases in the middle. This CDR3 has 13 residues. CDR3 sequence: CASIRSSYNEQFF. CDR3 sequence (DNA): TGTGCCAGCATTCGAAGCTCCTACAATGAGCAGTTCTTC.

V gene TRBV29-1 combines with J gene TRBJ1-1; D not resolved. The CDR3 has 12 residues. The V gene lost 7 bases and the J gene lost 1 base, with 10 bases spanning the gap. Looked up from germline, CDR1 is SQVTM and CDR2 is ANQGSEA. As DNA, the CDR3 is TGCAGCGGATCCCGGGGGAACACTGAAGCTTTCTTT. It is translated as CSGSRGNTEAFF.

The gene calls are TRBV2 and TRBJ2-7; 7 positions match TRBD1. CDR3 length: 15 residues. The V segment lost 2 bases and the J segment 0 bases; nucleotides outside the gene matches: 4. Germline V gene lookup returns CDR1 SNHLY and CDR2 FYNNEI. CDR3 sequence: CASSELGTDSYEQYV. CDR3 bases: TGTGCCAGCAGTGAACTCGGGACAGACTCCTACGAGCAGTACGTC.

V is TRBV7-2 and J is TRBJ1-2; 10 nucleotides agree with TRBD1. V was clipped by 4 bases and J by 8 bases; unmatched bases: 10. There are 15 residues in the CDR3. The germline V gene has CDR1 SGHTA and CDR2 FQGNSA. The CDR3: CASSSRQGALLGYTF. DNA for the CDR3: TGTGCCAGCAGCTCCAGACAGGGGGCACTGTTAGGCTACACCTTC.

This chain uses TRBV27 with TRBJ2-7; weak D call: TRBD2 (6 bases). Looked up from germline, CDR1 is MNHEY and CDR2 is SMNVEV (reference sequence). This CDR3 contains 13 residues. Between the trimmed V and J ends, which lost 3 bases and 4 bases, there was a span of 10 bases. CDR3 in amino acids: CASSLRDRYEQYF. In nucleotides, the CDR3 is TGTGCCAGCAGTTTGCGGGATCGGTACGAGCAGTACTTC.

V gene TRBV6-5 combines with J gene TRBJ1-2, with D possibly TRBD1 on 6 matching bases. This CDR3 has 13 amino acids. V was pared by 7 bases and J by 1 base, with 10 bases between. Per germline, CDR1 MNHEY and CDR2 SVGAGI. The chain's CDR3 is CASKDSLNYGYTF. CDR3 nucleotide sequence: TGTGCCAGCAAGGACAGTCTTAACTATGGCTACACCTTC.

The V call is TRBV4-2, the J call TRBJ1-2, with TRBD1 matching over 7 bases. The CDR3 contains 19 residues. Looked up from germline, CDR1 is LGHNA and CDR2 is YNFKEQ. V shed 0 bases, J shed 4 bases, and the junction held 17 bases outside the gene matches. The CDR3 region has the DNA TGTGCCAGCAGCCAAGATCTGCTGGTGGGGCCGGCAGGGGGCTATGGCTACACCTTC. Translating gives CASSQDLLVGPAGGYGYTF.

The V gene is TRBV7-3, the J gene TRBJ2-1, with TRBD1 matching 7 bases. The CDR3 spans 12 residues. V lost 6 bases, J lost 10 bases, and 6 bases stayed unmatched. Germline V CDR1 and CDR2: SGHTA, FQGTGA. The CDR3: CASSLTGVEQFF. CDR3 bases: TGTGCCAGCAGTCTAACAGGGGTCGAGCAGTTCTTC. Supplemented by reference TRBV7-3 and TRBJ2-1, the full variable domain reads GAGVSQTPSNKVTEKGKYVELRCDPISGHTALYWYRQSLGQGPEFLIYFQGTGAADDSGLPNDRFFAVRPEGSVSTLKIQRTERGDSAVYLCASSLTGVEQFFGPGTRLTVL.

The chain uses TRBV30 and TRBJ1-1; no firm D call. V was shortened by 1 base and J by 4 bases, with 16 bases between the two germline ends. Germline CDR1 reads GTSNPN; CDR2 reads SVGIG (reference sequence). The CDR3 has 15 residues. The CDR3 region is CAWSGKGIVITEAFF. CDR3 bases: TGTGCCTGGAGTGGTAAGGGAATAGTGATCACTGAAGCTTTCTTT. The whole variable domain, remainder taken from reference TRBV30 and TRBJ1-1, is SQTIHQWPATLVQPVGSPLSLECTVEGTSNPNLYWYRQAAGRGLQLLFYSVGIGQISSEVPQNLSASRPQDRQFILSSKKLLLSDSGFYLCAWSGKGIVITEAFFGQGTRLTVV.

This sequence joins TRBV12-3 or TRBV12-4 and TRBJ1-1; no definite D call. This CDR3 comprises 13 residues. Trimming took 5 bases from V and 5 from J, leaving 12 bases between them. The CDR3 spells CASSPVLATEAFF. The CDR3 bases are TGTGCCAGCAGTCCCGTGCTTGCAACTGAAGCTTTCTTT.

V usage is TRBV5-1 and J usage is TRBJ1-1; D is undetermined. The germline V and J ends were trimmed by 5 bases and 2 bases, with 10 bases remaining between them. This CDR3 region has 13 residues. Germline assignment: CDR1 SGHRS and CDR2 YFSETQ. Here the CDR3 DNA reads TGCGCCAGCAGAGTTTCAGAAAACACTGAAGCTTTCTTT. Its protein product is CASRVSENTEAFF.

The chain couples TRBV7-9 to TRBJ2-1; possibly TRBD2 for D (6 bases). This CDR3 has 14 amino acids. V dropped 5 bases and J dropped 5 bases, with 13 bases sitting between them. Per the germline V gene, CDR1 is SEHNR and CDR2 is FQNEAQ (reference sequence). CDR3 sequence: CASSPRDLHNEQFF. The CDR3, as DNA: TGTGCCAGCAGCCCCCGGGACTTACACAATGAGCAGTTCTTC. The full variable domain, in which reference TRBV7-9 and TRBJ2-1 provide the parts outside the CDR3, is DTGVSQNPRHKITKRGQNVTFRCDPISEHNRLYWYRQTLGQGPEFLTYFQNEAQLEKSRLLSDRFSAERPKGSFSTLEIQRTEQGDSAMYLCASSPRDLHNEQFFGPGTRLTVL.

This chain uses TRBV7-6 with TRBJ2-3, with D perhaps assigned TRBD1 or TRBD2 (5 bases each). V lost 2 bases, J lost 3 bases, and 12 bases lay in between. Germline V gives CDR1 SGHVS, CDR2 FNYEAQ. The CDR3 runs 15 residues. The CDR3 coding sequence is TGTGCCAGCAGCTTATTCCAGAGGGGAACAGATACGCAGTATTTT. Translating gives CASSLFQRGTDTQYF.

The rearrangement links TRBV5-3 to TRBJ1-6; 7 bases line up with TRBD1. TRBV5-3 is flagged as an ORF with uncertain function. CDR3 length: 16 amino acids. The junction had 10 bases not matched to a gene; V was cut back by 0 bases and J by 10 bases. CDR3 in amino acids: CARSLVFRGKGSPLHF. The CDR3, as DNA: TGTGCCAGAAGCTTGGTTTTCAGGGGGAAAGGGTCACCCCTCCACTTT.